The rows below give T cell receptor beta chains drawn from one sample of a study of T cell repertoires in cytomegalovirus infection. TCRdb re-called the reads with MiXCR, one entry per CDR3 protein. This sample has about 770,000 distinct CDR3 sequences, with about 29% found just once. These TCRs' antigens remain unknown. The specimen was cultured CD8+ T cells from PBMCs, collected from culture after CMV antigen stimulation. Receptors originate from a human donor in good health (CMV status not recorded). Some clones in this sample may be carry-over from other donors' samples. Each CDR3 is given with its conserved first and last residue. Each record gives: J gene, clone size, V gene, D gene, CDR3 DNA, CDR3 protein. D genes are given only for firm matches. The listing skips clone size in some rows; elsewhere it reads once, few, many or a size class.

TRBJ2-1,.,TRBV6-2/TRBV6-3,TRBD1,TGTGCCAGCAGTTATTATGGGACAGGCTCCTACAATGAGCAGTTCTTC,CASSYYGTGSYNEQFF
TRBJ2-3,.,TRBV27,.,TGTGCCAGCAGTCTCCAACTATTCCATAGCACAGATACGCAGTATTTT,CASSLQLFHSTDTQYF
TRBJ1-1,.,TRBV20-1,.,TGCAGTGCTAGAGACAGGGAGGACACTGAAGCTTTCTTT,CSARDREDTEAFF
TRBJ2-2,.,TRBV20-1,TRBD1,TGCAGTGCTAGAGATCGGCAGGGGGAAAACACCGGGGAGCTGTTTTTT,CSARDRQGENTGELFF
TRBJ1-5,few,TRBV12-3/TRBV12-4,.,TGTGCCAGCAGTTTAGGTGACGATCAGCCCCAGCATTTT,CASSLGDDQPQHF
TRBJ1-2,many,TRBV7-9,.,TGTGCCAGCAGCGCGCGGCAAGGCGACGGCTATGGCTACACCTTC,CASSARQGDGYGYTF
TRBJ2-2,.,TRBV28,.,TGTGCCAGCAGTTTCATCGACGGGGAGCTGTTTTTT,CASSFIDGELFF
TRBJ1-2,.,TRBV6-1,TRBD1,TGTGCCAGCAGTGAAATGAGGGGGCCTAACTATGGCTACACCTTC,CASSEMRGPNYGYTF
TRBJ1-1,few,TRBV27,.,TGTGCCAGCAGTTTAAACAGAGCTTTTAACACTGAAGCTTTCTTT,CASSLNRAFNTEAFF
TRBJ1-2,.,TRBV12-3/TRBV12-4,TRBD1,TGTGCCAGCACCTCGGGGGACAGGGGAACGTATGGCTACACCTTC,CASTSGDRGTYGYTF
TRBJ2-1,.,TRBV7-8,.,TGTGCCAGCAGCTTAGAGAGGACAGCCCTCTCCTACAATGAGCAGTTCTTC,CASSLERTALSYNEQFF
TRBJ2-1,.,TRBV12-3/TRBV12-4,TRBD1,TGTGCCAGCAGTTCAACGGGACAGGCGACTAGCTCCTACAATGAGCAGTTCTTC,CASSSTGQATSSYNEQFF
TRBJ2-6,.,TRBV6-4,.,TGTGCCAGCAGTGACTCGATTTTCCGGGGCCAAAAATCCAACGTCCTGACTTTC,CASSDSIFRGQKSNVLTF
TRBJ2-3,few,TRBV7-9,.,TGTGCCAGCAGCTTAGACAGTCCAGGGATGACAGATACGCAGTATTTT,CASSLDSPGMTDTQYF
TRBJ2-7,.,TRBV10-3,.,TGTGCCATCAGTGACGGAGAGAATGAGCAGTACTTC,CAISDGENEQYF
TRBJ2-3,few,TRBV4-1,.,TGCGCCAGCACCCAGCAGGGTACGCAGTATTTT,CASTQQGTQYF
TRBJ1-1,.,TRBV12-3/TRBV12-4,.,TGTGCCAGCAGTCTTCTCATTGGGGAAGCTTTCTTT,CASSLLIGEAFF
TRBJ2-3,.,TRBV29-1,TRBD2,TGCAGCGTTGACCTTCTAGCGGGGGCCACAGATACGCAGTATTTT,CSVDLLAGATDTQYF
TRBJ1-5,.,TRBV27,.,TGTGCCAGCAGTCCTTCGGGGGGCGATAGCAATCAGCCCCAGCATTTT,CASSPSGGDSNQPQHF
TRBJ2-3,many,TRBV12-3/TRBV12-4,TRBD1,TGTGCCAGCAGCCGCCAGGGACAGGTCACAGATACGCAGTATTTT,CASSRQGQVTDTQYF
TRBJ2-3,.,TRBV4-1,.,TGCGCCAGCAGCCAAGTTTTTCAGCCCCCCACAGATACGCAGTATTTT,CASSQVFQPPTDTQYF
TRBJ1-4,.,TRBV7-9,.,TGTGCCAGCAGCTTTAAGACTGAAAAACTGTTTTTT,CASSFKTEKLFF
TRBJ1-2,few,TRBV6-6,.,TGTGCCAGCAGTTACTCGGGGGTGGGGGTAGGATTTTCGGACTATGGCTACACCTTC,CASSYSGVGVGFSDYGYTF
TRBJ1-5,.,TRBV9,.,TGTGCCAGCAGCGTAGTAGGCAGATACAATCAGCCCCAGCATTTT,CASSVVGRYNQPQHF
TRBJ2-1,many,TRBV7-8,TRBD2,TGTGCCAGCAGCCGGACTAGCGGGGGGGAGCAGTTCTTC,CASSRTSGGEQFF
TRBJ2-3,.,TRBV5-4,TRBD1,TGTGCCAGCAGCCCAACGACCAGGGGGGATACGCAGTATTTT,CASSPTTRGDTQYF
TRBJ1-6,few,TRBV27,TRBD1,TGTGCCAGCAGTCGCGACCGGGACAGGCCCCTTTCACCCCTCCACTTT,CASSRDRDRPLSPLHF
TRBJ2-7,many,TRBV7-6,TRBD1,TGTGCCAGCAGTCTAACAGGGGCCGAGCAGTACTTC,CASSLTGAEQYF
TRBJ2-2,few,TRBV20-1,.,TGCAGTGCTCCCAGGGTTAGGAGCACCGGGGAGCTGTTTTTT,CSAPRVRSTGELFF
TRBJ2-3,few,TRBV12-3/TRBV12-4,.,TGTGCCAGCAGTTTCTTCCCGGGGGACGGAATTAAAGATACGCAGTATTTT,CASSFFPGDGIKDTQYF
TRBJ2-2,.,TRBV9,TRBD2,TGTGCCAGCAGCGTAATACCCACGCAAGCGGGGGACACCGGGGAGCTGTTTTTT,CASSVIPTQAGDTGELFF
TRBJ1-1,.,TRBV29-1,TRBD1,TGCAGCGTTGAAAATCCAGGGGGCCTTGAAGCTTTCTTT,CSVENPGGLEAFF
TRBJ1-2,.,TRBV2,.,TGTGCCAGCAGTGAGTCGACAGGCATCTATGGTGGCTACACCTTC,CASSESTGIYGGYTF
TRBJ2-5,.,TRBV7-4,.,TGTGCCAGCAGCCTTAGGGGGACTCCGCAAGAGACCCAGTACTTC,CASSLRGTPQETQYF
TRBJ2-5,.,TRBV6-2/TRBV6-3,.,TGTGCCAGCAGTGGGGACAATCAAGAGACCCAGTACTTC,CASSGDNQETQYF
TRBJ2-6,.,TRBV28,.,TGTGCCAGCAGTATCCGGGGAGGTGGGGCCAACGTCCTGACTTTC,CASSIRGGGANVLTF